The next 8 T cell receptor beta chains were all read from a single sample in a study of T-cell reconstitution after alpha-beta-depleted transplantation in children. Unique molecular identifiers were used to barcode this TCRbeta library. Via MiXCR, TCRdb re-called the PCR reads, giving one row per CDR3 protein. The table shows around 450,000 distinct CDR3 sequences, with around two fifths occurring only once. The sample was PBMCs, taken before TCRalphabeta/CD19-depleted stem cell transplant. All receptors derive from a girl aged 2-15 years with aplastic anemia, due to receive a stem cell transplant.

This clonotype occurred many times. This sequence joins TRBV20-1 and TRBJ2-7; D ambiguous. This CDR3 spans 14 amino acids. Germline V gene sequence: CDR1 DFQATT, CDR2 SNEGSKA (reference sequence). V lost 4 bases, J lost 4 bases, and 17 bases lay in between. CDR3 amino acids: CSATAVPSDYEQYF. In DNA, the CDR3 is TGCAGTGCTACCGCTGTTCCGTCTGATTACGAGCAGTACTTC.

V gene TRBV20-1 combines with J gene TRBJ2-3; 10 nucleotides agree with TRBD2. Germline CDR1 is DFQATT and CDR2 is SNEGSKA (reference sequence). The CDR3 consists of 16 residues. Germline trimming cut 5 bases from V and 0 bases from J; bases unmatched to any gene: 8. For the CDR3, the DNA is TGCAGTGCTTCAACTAGCGGGACCCCCAGCACAGATACGCAGTATTTT. This translates into CSASTSGTPSTDTQYF.

In regard to this clonotype: A much larger clone sits a single nucleotide away, making a read error possible. This sequence joins TRBV20-1 and TRBJ1-1; D perhaps matches TRBD1 (6 bases). Trimming removed 2 bases from V and 3 bases from J, with 7 bases in between. Germline CDR1 is DFQATT and CDR2 is SNEGSKA (reference sequence). This CDR3 is 12 amino acids long. The CDR3 DNA is TGCAGTGCTAGAAGGGGGGACACTGAAGCTTTCTTT. As protein: CSARRGDTEAFF.

The chain joins TRBV5-1 to TRBJ1-4; tentatively, D is TRBD1 (5 bases). The CDR3 loop spans 14 amino acids. V lost 5 bases, J lost 12 bases, and 20 bases lay in between. CDR1 and CDR2 from the germline V gene are SGHRS and YFSETQ. The CDR3 bases are TGCGCCAGCAGGGAGGGGACCTCCGGAGGGGAACTGTTTTTT. Translation gives CASREGTSGGELFF.

This clonotype was seen only once. The chain carries TRBV5-1 and TRBJ1-4; a weak D match, TRBD1 (6 bases). The germline V gene has CDR1 SGHRS and CDR2 YFSETQ. This CDR3 has 14 residues. Trimming took 4 bases from V and 10 from J, leaving 17 bases between them. The CDR3 reads CASSTYEGDGKLFF. CDR3 DNA sequence: TGCGCCAGCAGCACCTATGAGGGGGATGGAAAACTGTTTTTT.

This clonotype was found many times. The gene calls are TRBV20-1 and TRBJ1-1; TRBD1 aligns across 10 bases. This CDR3 has 13 residues. CDR1 is DFQATT and CDR2 is SNEGSKA in the germline V gene (reference sequence). Germline trimming cut 5 bases from V and 4 bases from J; bases unmatched to any gene: 4. CDR3 nucleotide sequence: TGCAGTGCTTGGGACAGGGGTAGCACTGAAGCTTTCTTT. Translation: CSAWDRGSTEAFF.

The gene calls are TRBV5-1 and TRBJ2-2; D possibly corresponds to TRBD2 (6 bases). The CDR3 sequence is 16 residues long. Germline V gives CDR1 SGHRS, CDR2 YFSETQ. Trimming stripped 0 bases from V and 1 base from J, with 10 bases between. DNA of the CDR3: TGCGCCAGCAGCTTGGAGTCGGGAGTGAACACCGGGGAGCTGTTTTTT. Translated: CASSLESGVNTGELFF.

This clonotype was seen only once. The chain has TRBV11-1 and TRBJ1-4; 10 nucleotides line up with TRBD1. Per germline, CDR1 SGHAT and CDR2 FQDESV (reference sequence). V was pared by 5 bases and J by 8 bases, with 8 bases of the junction left unmatched. CDR3 size: 15 residues. The CDR3 DNA reads TGTGCCAGCAGCGCCATGACAGGGGGCATGGAAAAACTGTTTTTT. It specifies CASSAMTGGMEKLFF.